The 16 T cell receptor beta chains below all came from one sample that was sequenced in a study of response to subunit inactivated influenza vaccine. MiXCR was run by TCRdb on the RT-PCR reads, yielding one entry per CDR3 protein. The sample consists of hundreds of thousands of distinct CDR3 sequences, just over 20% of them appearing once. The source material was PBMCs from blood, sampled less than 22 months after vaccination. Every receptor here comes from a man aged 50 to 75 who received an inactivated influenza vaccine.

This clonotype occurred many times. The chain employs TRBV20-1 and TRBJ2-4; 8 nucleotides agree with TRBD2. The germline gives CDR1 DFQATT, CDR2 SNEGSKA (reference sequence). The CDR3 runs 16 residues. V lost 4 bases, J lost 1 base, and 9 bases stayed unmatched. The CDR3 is CSAKREHRGAKNIQYF. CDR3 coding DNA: TGCAGTGCTAAGCGGGAGCATCGGGGGGCCAAAAACATTCAGTACTTC.

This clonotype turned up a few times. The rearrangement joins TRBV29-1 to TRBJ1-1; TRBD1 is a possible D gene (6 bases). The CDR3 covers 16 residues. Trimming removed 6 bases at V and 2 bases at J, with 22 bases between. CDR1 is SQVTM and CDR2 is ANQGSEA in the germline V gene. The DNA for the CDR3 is TGCAGCGTCGGGGACGGACCTTGGGGGGCAAACACTGAAGCTTTCTTT. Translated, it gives CSVGDGPWGANTEAFF. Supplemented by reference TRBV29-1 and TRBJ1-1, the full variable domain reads SAVISQKPSRDICQRGTSLTIQCQVDSQVTMMFWYRQQPGQSLTLIATANQGSEATYESGFVIDKFPISRPNLTFSTLTVSNMSPEDSSIYLCSVGDGPWGANTEAFFGQGTRLTVV.

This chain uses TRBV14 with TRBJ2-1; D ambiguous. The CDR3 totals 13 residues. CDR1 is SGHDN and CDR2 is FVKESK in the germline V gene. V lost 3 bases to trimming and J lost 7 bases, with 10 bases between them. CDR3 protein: CASSQSVGNEQFF. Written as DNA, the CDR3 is TGTGCCAGCAGCCAGTCAGTTGGAAATGAGCAGTTCTTC. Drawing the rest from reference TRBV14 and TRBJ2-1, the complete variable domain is EAGVTQFPSHSVIEKGQTVTLRCDPISGHDNLYWYRRVMGKEIKFLLHFVKESKQDESGMPNNRFLAERTGGTYSTLKVQPAELEDSGVYFCASSQSVGNEQFFGPGTRLTVL.

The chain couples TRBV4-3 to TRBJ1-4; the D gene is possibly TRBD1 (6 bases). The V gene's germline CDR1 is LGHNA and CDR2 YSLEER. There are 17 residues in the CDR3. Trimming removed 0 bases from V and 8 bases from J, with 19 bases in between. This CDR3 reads CASSQDAWTEKREKLFF. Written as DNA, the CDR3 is TGCGCCAGCAGCCAAGATGCCTGGACAGAGAAGAGGGAAAAACTGTTTTTT.

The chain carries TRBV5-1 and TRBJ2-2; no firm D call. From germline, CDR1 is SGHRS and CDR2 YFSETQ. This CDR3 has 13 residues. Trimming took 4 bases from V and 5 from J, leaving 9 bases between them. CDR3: CASSEEPTGELFF. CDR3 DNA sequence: TGCGCCAGCAGCGAGGAACCGACCGGGGAGCTGTTTTTT.

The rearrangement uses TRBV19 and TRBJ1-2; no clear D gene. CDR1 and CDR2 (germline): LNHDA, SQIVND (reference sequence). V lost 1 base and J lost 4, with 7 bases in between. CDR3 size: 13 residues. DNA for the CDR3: TGTGCCAGTAGTATAGGTGGAGTCTATGGCTACACCTTC. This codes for CASSIGGVYGYTF.

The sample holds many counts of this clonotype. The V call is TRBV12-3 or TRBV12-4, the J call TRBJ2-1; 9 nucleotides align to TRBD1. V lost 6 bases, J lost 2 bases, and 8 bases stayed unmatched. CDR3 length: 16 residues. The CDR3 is CASRTRTGETYNEQFF. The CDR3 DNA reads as TGTGCCAGCAGGACACGGACAGGGGAAACCTACAATGAGCAGTTCTTC.

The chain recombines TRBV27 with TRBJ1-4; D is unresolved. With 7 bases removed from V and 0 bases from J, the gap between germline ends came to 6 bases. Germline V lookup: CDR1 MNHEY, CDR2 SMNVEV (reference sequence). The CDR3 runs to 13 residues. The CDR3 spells CASKPATNEKLFF. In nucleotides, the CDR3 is TGTGCCAGCAAACCTGCAACTAATGAAAAACTGTTTTTT.

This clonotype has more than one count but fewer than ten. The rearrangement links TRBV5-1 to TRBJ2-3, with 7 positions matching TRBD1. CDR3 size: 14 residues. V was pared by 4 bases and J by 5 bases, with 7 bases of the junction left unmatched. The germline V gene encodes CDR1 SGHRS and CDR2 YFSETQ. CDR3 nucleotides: TGCGCCAGCAGCCCGGGACAGTCCGGAGATACGCAGTATTTT. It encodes CASSPGQSGDTQYF.

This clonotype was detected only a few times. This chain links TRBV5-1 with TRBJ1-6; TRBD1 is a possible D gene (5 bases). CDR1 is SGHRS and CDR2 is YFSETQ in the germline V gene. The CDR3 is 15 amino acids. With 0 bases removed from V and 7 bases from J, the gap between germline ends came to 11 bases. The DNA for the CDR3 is TGCGCCAGCAGCTTGGAGCAGGGCAAGAATTCACCCCTCCACTTT. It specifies CASSLEQGKNSPLHF.

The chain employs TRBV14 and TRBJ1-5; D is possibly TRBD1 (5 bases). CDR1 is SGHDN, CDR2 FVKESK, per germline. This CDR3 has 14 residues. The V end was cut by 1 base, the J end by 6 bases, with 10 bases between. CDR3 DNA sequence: TGTGCCAGCAGCCAAGGCAGGGTAGGTCAGCCCCAGCATTTT. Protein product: CASSQGRVGQPQHF. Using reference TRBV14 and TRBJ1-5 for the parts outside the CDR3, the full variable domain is EAGVTQFPSHSVIEKGQTVTLRCDPISGHDNLYWYRRVMGKEIKFLLHFVKESKQDESGMPNNRFLAERTGGTYSTLKVQPAELEDSGVYFCASSQGRVGQPQHFGDGTRLSIL.

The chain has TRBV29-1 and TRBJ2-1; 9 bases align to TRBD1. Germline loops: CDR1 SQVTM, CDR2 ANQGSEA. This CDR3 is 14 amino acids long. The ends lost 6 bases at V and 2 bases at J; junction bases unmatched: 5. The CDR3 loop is CSVRDRGAYNEQFF. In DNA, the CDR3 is TGCAGCGTCAGAGACAGGGGGGCCTACAATGAGCAGTTCTTC.

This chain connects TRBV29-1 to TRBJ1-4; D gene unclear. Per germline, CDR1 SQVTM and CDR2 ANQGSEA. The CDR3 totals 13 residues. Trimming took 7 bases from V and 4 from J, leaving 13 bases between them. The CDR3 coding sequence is TGCAGCGCCAAATCGGGAGTTAATGAAAAACTGTTTTTT. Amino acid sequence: CSAKSGVNEKLFF. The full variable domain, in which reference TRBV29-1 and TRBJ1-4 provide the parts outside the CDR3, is SAVISQKPSRDICQRGTSLTIQCQVDSQVTMMFWYRQQPGQSLTLIATANQGSEATYESGFVIDKFPISRPNLTFSTLTVSNMSPEDSSIYLCSAKSGVNEKLFFGSGTQLSVL.

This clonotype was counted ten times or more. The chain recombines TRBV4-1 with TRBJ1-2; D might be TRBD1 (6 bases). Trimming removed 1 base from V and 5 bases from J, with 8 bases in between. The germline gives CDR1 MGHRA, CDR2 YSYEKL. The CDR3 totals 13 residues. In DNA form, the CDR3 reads TGCGCCAGCAGCCAAGGAGGGGGATATGGCTACACCTTC. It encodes CASSQGGGYGYTF.

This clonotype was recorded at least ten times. CDR3 sequence (DNA): TGTGCCAGCAGTTTTTCCGGGGGCCGACAAGAGACCCAGTACTTC. This sequence encodes CASSFSGGRQETQYF. The V call is TRBV3-1, the J call TRBJ2-5, with D perhaps matching TRBD1 or TRBD2 (6 bases each). Trimming took off 6 bases at V and 2 bases at J, with 16 bases between the two ends. CDR1 is LGHDT and CDR2 is YNNKEL in the germline V gene (reference sequence). There are 15 residues in the CDR3.

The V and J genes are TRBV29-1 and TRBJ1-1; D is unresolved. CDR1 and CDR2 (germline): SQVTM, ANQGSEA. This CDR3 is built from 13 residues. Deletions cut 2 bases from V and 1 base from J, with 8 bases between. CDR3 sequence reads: CSVEFQENTEAFF. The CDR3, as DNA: TGCAGCGTTGAATTCCAAGAGAACACTGAAGCTTTCTTT.